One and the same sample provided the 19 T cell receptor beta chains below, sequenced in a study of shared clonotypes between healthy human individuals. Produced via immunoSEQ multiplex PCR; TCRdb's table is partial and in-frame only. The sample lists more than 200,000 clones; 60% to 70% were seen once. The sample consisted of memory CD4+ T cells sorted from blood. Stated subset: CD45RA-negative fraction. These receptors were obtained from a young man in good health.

DNA for the CDR3: TGTGCCAGTAGACTAGCGGGAGACACCGGGGAGCTGTTTTTT. Residues: CASRLAGDTGELFF. V gene TRBV6-4 combines with J gene TRBJ2-2; 12 bases match TRBD2. The CDR3 is 14 residues long. CDR1 MRHNA and CDR2 SNTAGT come from the germline V gene. Trimming removed 9 bases from V and 3 bases from J; junction bases left unmatched: 2.

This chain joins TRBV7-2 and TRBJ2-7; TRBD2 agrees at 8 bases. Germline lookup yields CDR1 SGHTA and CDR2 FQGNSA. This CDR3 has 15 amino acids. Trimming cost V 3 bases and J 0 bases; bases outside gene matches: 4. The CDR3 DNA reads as TGTGCCAGCAGCTTGAGCGGGGGACCCTCCTACGAGCAGTACTTC. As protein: CASSLSGGPSYEQYF.

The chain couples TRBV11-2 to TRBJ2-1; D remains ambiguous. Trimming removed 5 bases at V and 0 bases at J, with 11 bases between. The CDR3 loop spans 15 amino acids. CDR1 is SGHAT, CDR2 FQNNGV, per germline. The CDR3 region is CASSQQVSSYNEQFF. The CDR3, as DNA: TGTGCCAGCAGCCAGCAAGTTAGCTCCTACAATGAGCAGTTCTTC.

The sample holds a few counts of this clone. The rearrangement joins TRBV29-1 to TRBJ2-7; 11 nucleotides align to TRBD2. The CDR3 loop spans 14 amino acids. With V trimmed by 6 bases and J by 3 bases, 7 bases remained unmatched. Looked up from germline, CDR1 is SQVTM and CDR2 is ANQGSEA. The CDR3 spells CSVGRGLADYEQYF. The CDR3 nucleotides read TGCAGCGTGGGCCGGGGACTAGCGGACTACGAGCAGTACTTC.

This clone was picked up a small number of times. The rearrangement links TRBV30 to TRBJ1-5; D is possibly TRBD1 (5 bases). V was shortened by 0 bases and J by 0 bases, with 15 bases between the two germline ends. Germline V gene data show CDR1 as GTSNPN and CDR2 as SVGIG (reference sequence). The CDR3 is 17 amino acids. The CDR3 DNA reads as TGTGCCTGGAGTGTCATTAGCGGGGGGATTAGCAATCAGCCCCAGCATTTT. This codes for CAWSVISGGISNQPQHF.

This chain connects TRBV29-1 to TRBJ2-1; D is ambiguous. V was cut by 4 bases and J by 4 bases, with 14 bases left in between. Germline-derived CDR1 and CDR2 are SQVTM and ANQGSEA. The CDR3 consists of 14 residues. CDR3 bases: TGCAGCGTTGGGGCATACGGTGGGTACAATGAGCAGTTCTTC. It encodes CSVGAYGGYNEQFF.

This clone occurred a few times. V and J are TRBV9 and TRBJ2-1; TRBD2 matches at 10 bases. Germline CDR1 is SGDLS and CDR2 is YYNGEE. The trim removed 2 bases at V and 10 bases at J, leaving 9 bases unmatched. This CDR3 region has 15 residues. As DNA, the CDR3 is TGTGCCAGCAGCGTCTGGCTAGCGGGAGTGGACGAGCAGTTCTTC. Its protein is CASSVWLAGVDEQFF.

Written as DNA, the CDR3 is TGTGCCAGCGGGACCACCGGAACCTTGAGCTCCTACAATGAGCAGTTCTTC. Protein: CASGTTGTLSSYNEQFF. V and J are TRBV28 and TRBJ2-1; the D gene could be TRBD1 or TRBD2 (5 bases each). V was pared by 8 bases and J by 0 bases, with 20 bases between. Germline CDR1 is MDHEN and CDR2 is SYDVKM. The CDR3 is 17 amino acids.

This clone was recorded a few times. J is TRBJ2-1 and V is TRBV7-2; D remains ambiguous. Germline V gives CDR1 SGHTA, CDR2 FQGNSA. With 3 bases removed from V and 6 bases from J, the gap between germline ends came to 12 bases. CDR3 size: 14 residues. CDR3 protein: CASSFRTEPNEQFF. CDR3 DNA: TGTGCCAGCAGCTTCAGGACCGAACCCAATGAGCAGTTCTTC. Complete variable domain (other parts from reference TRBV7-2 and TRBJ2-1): GAGVSQSPSNKVTEKGKDVELRCDPISGHTALYWYRQSLGQGLEFLIYFQGNSAPDKSGLPSDRFSAERTGGSVSTLTIQRTQQEDSAVYLCASSFRTEPNEQFFGPGTRLTVL.

CDR3 in amino acids: CASKRDGEQYF. The CDR3 DNA is TGTGCCAGCAAACGGGATGGAGAGCAGTACTTC. This sequence joins TRBV28 and TRBJ2-7; tentatively, D is TRBD2 (5 bases). Trimming pared 7 bases from V and 7 bases from J, leaving 11 bases between. Germline CDR1 is MDHEN and CDR2 is SYDVKM. This CDR3 has 11 residues.

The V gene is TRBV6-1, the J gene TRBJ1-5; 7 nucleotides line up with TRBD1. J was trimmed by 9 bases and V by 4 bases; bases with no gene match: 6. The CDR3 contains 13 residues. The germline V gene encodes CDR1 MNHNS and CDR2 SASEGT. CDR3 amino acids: CASSGDSRRPQHF. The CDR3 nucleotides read TGTGCCAGCAGTGGGGACAGCCGAAGGCCCCAGCATTTT.

DNA of the CDR3: TGTGCCAGCTCACCACAGGGCGGACAGGGTTACAATGAGCAGTTCTTC. It translates to CASSPQGGQGYNEQFF. The rearrangement joins TRBV18 to TRBJ2-1; 8 nucleotides line up with TRBD1. CDR1 KGHSH and CDR2 LQKENI come from the germline V gene. There are 16 residues in the CDR3. Germline trimming cut 1 base from V and 4 bases from J; bases unmatched to any gene: 6.

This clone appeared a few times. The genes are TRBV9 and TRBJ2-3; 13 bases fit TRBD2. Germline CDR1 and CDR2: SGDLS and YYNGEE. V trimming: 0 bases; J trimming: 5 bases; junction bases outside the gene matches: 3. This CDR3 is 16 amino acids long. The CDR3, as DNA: TGTGCCAGCAGCGTAGGGACTAGCGGGAGTGTAGATACGCAGTATTTT. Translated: CASSVGTSGSVDTQYF. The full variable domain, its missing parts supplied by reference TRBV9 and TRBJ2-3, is DSGVTQTPKHLITATGQRVTLRCSPRSGDLSVYWYQQSLDQGLQFLIQYYNGEERAKGNILERFSAQQFPDLHSELNLSSLELGDSALYFCASSVGTSGSVDTQYFGPGTRLTVL.

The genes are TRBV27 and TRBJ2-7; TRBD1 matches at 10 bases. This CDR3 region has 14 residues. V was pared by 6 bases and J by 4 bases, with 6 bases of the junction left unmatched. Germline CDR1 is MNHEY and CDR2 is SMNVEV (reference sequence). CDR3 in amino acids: CASRMTGGYYEQYF. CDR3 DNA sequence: TGTGCCAGCAGGATGACAGGGGGCTATTACGAGCAGTACTTC.

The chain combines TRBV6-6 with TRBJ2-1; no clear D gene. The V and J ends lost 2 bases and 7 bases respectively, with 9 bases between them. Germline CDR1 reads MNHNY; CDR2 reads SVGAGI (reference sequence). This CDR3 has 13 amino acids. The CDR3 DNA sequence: TGTGCCAGCAGTTACACACAAGGGAATGAGCAGTTCTTC. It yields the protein CASSYTQGNEQFF.

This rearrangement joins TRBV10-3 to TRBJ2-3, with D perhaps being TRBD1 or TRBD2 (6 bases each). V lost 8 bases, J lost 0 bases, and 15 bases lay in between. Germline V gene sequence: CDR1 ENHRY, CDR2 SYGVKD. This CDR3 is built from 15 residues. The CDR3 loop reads CAIGGLAGSTDTQYF. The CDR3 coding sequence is TGTGCCATCGGGGGGCTGGCGGGGAGCACAGATACGCAGTATTTT.

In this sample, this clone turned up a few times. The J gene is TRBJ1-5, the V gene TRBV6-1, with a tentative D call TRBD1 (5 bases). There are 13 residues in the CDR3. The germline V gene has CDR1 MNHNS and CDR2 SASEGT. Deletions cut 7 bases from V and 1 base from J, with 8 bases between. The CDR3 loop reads CASTGGSNQPQHF. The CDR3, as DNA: TGTGCCAGCACGGGGGGAAGCAATCAGCCCCAGCATTTT.

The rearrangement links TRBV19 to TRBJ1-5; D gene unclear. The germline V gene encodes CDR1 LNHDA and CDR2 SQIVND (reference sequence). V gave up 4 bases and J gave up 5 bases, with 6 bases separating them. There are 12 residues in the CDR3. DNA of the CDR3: TGTGCCAGTAGTAATTTAGATCAGCCCCAGCATTTT. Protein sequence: CASSNLDQPQHF.

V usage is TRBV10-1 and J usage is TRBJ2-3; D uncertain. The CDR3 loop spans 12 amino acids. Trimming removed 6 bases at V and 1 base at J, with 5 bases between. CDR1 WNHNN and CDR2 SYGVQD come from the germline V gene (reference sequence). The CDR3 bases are TGCGCCAGCAGCCGGGGCACAGATACGCAGTATTTT. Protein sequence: CASSRGTDTQYF.